This T cell receptor (beta chain) stems from a study of cytomegalovirus exposure and HLA in healthy donors. Nominally healthy donors provided the samples, though records likely missed some immune exposures. Details on this clone: Antigen specificity is unknown.

Notes on the study in general: The study flagged some 170 TCR beta chains as cytomegalovirus-associated. For presence/absence analyses, sequencing depth was assumed to be roughly uniform across donors. An analysis that was carried out later associated 16,000 or so TCR beta sequences with HLA alleles at 0.05 false discovery rate.

Germline lookup yields CDR1 MNHEY and CDR2 SVGAGI. The germline V and J ends were trimmed by 8 bases and 7 bases, with 9 bases remaining between them. This CDR3 is built from 12 residues. The PCR employed 60 Vbeta primers together with 13 Jbeta primers. Using immunoSEQ multiplex PCR, the repertoire was profiled, and TCRdb retains in-frame clones only, with some absent. The profile shows about 180,000 clones, less than 80% of them singletons. The material sequenced was PBMCs. This clonotype originated in a young man in good health and CMV-seronegative. The V call is TRBV6-5, the J call TRBJ1-6; no definite D call. CDR3 region: CASGLRNSPLHF. In DNA form, the CDR3 reads TGTGCCAGCGGCCTCAGGAATTCACCCCTCCACTTT.